This T cell receptor beta chain was captured in a study of T cells after yellow fever vaccination. On this clonotype itself: Antigen specificity is unknown.

Study-wide results and limits: The secondary response peaked faster, at day 5 versus 15, but was weaker. Most clones from primary vaccination were detected again post-booster (96% CD4, about 85% CD8).

TCRdb re-derived calls from the 5' RACE reads in MiXCR, one entry per CDR3 protein. The table lists some 30,000 distinct CDR3 sequences, around 4.8% of them singletons. Deletions cut 4 bases from V and 5 bases from J, with 11 bases between. Germline CDR1 SEHNR, CDR2 FQNEAQ (reference sequence). The CDR3 contains 13 residues. The genes are TRBV7-9 and TRBJ2-5, with D tentatively TRBD1 (6 bases). The sequence was collected from a man aged 25 to 45 who received the YFV17D yellow fever vaccine. The sample was CD8+ T cells sorted from PBMCs, taken 5 days after the yellow fever booster vaccination. The DNA for the CDR3 is TGTGCCAGCAGCTGGGTGGGGGCTGAGACCCAGTACTTC. Protein sequence: CASSWVGAETQYF.